The 29 T cell receptor beta chains below come from one sample, sequenced in a study of cytomegalovirus exposure and HLA in healthy donors. In the PCR, 60 Vbeta and 13 Jbeta primers were used. Repertoires were generated with immunoSEQ multiplex PCR, while TCRdb's copy carries only in-frame clones and drops some. The profile shows some 180,000 clones, around 75% of them singletons. The sequencing input was PBMCs. The receptor set was obtained from a female donor in good health and CMV-seronegative.

This clone was observed a handful of times. V usage is TRBV5-1 and J usage is TRBJ1-1; weak D call: TRBD1 (6 bases). The V end lost 4 bases, the J end lost 1 base, and 8 bases lay between the germline ends. CDR1 and CDR2 (germline): SGHRS, YFSETQ. The CDR3 has 13 amino acids. CDR3 nucleotides: TGCGCCAGCAGCGAACAGGGGAACACTGAAGCTTTCTTT. Protein sequence: CASSEQGNTEAFF.

This clone has just one count. The rearrangement links TRBV6-5 to TRBJ2-7, with TRBD1 matching over 9 bases. Trimming took 2 bases from V and 0 from J; bases not matched to a gene: 5. There are 16 residues in the CDR3. Germline CDR1 and CDR2: MNHEY and SVGAGI. The CDR3 DNA follows: TGTGCCAGCAGTTACAGAGGGACAGGGTACTCCTACGAGCAGTACTTC. Translated, it gives CASSYRGTGYSYEQYF.

The chain couples TRBV7-9 to TRBJ2-5, with a tentative D call TRBD1 (5 bases). The end of the DNA fits TRBJ2-7 better, so the J call may be wrong. The germline V gene encodes CDR1 SEHNR and CDR2 FQNEAQ (reference sequence). The CDR3 covers 13 residues. Written as DNA, the CDR3 is TGTGCCAGCAGCCCCAAGGACACCTACGAGCAGTACTTC. It translates to CASSPKDTYEQYF.

CDR3 in DNA: TGCGCCAGCAGTTCCCAGGGACCCGGGGGAAATTCACCCCTCCACTTT. This encodes CASSSQGPGGNSPLHF. V and J are TRBV5-1 and TRBJ1-6; D might be TRBD1 (5 bases). The CDR3 totals 16 residues. Germline CDR1 and CDR2: SGHRS and YFSETQ. The V gene lost 5 bases and the J gene lost 7 bases, with 19 bases spanning the gap.

The genes are TRBV19 and TRBJ1-2, with D perhaps TRBD1 (6 bases). Germline CDR1 and CDR2: LNHDA and SQIVND (reference sequence). This CDR3 is 15 amino acids long. Trimming removed 4 bases at V and 3 bases at J, with 15 bases between. The CDR3 loop reads CASSTTGSVYYGYTF. The DNA for the CDR3 is TGTGCCAGTAGTACGACAGGCTCCGTGTACTATGGCTACACCTTC.

The chain couples TRBV29-1 to TRBJ1-1, with 7 bases aligning to TRBD1. The CDR3 consists of 14 residues. The germline gives CDR1 SQVTM, CDR2 ANQGSEA. The CDR3 here is CAKRGRGENTEAFF. The DNA of the CDR3 is TGCGCAAAACGGGGCAGGGGGGAAAACACTGAAGCTTTCTTT.

In regard to this clone: Different DNA sequences within this sample yield the same CDR3. V and J are TRBV5-1 and TRBJ1-1, with D possibly matching TRBD1 (5 bases). Between the trimmed V and J ends, which lost 3 bases and 3 bases, there was a span of 9 bases. Looked up from germline, CDR1 is SGHRS and CDR2 is YFSETQ. The CDR3 length is 13 residues. The CDR3 spells CASSSDSYTEAFF. For the CDR3, the DNA is TGCGCCAGCAGCTCTGACAGTTACACTGAAGCTTTCTTT.

The CDR3 loop reads CASSLDPQGVVDTEAFF. The CDR3 region has the DNA TGCGCCAGCAGCTTGGATCCACAGGGGGTAGTGGACACTGAAGCTTTCTTT. The rearrangement uses TRBV5-1 and TRBJ1-1, with 8 positions matching TRBD1. CDR3 length equals 17 residues. V lost 0 bases to trimming and J lost 3 bases; unmatched junction nucleotides: 10. CDR1 is SGHRS, CDR2 YFSETQ, per germline.

About this clone itself: The germline gene is not matched at one end of the junction; a read error may be the cause. V and J are TRBV7-9 and TRBJ1-5; tentatively, D is TRBD1 (5 bases). CDR3 length equals 17 residues. Germline CDR1 reads SEHNR; CDR2 reads FQNEAQ (reference sequence). CDR3 bases: TGTTCCAGCAGCTTAGATTCCGGGTACAGGAGCAATCAGCCCCAGCATTTT. Amino acids: CSSSLDSGYRSNQPQHF.

V is TRBV7-9 and J is TRBJ2-2; 7 positions agree with TRBD2. J lost 9 bases, V lost 3 bases, and 10 bases had no gene match. Germline V gene sequence: CDR1 SEHNR, CDR2 FQNEAQ (reference sequence). The CDR3 sequence is 15 residues long. The CDR3 sequence is CASSFGGSEPRELFF. CDR3 nucleotides: TGTGCCAGCAGCTTTGGCGGGAGTGAACCCCGGGAGCTGTTTTTT.

About this clone: Relative to the germline gene, one junction end is altered; a read error may explain this. The chain employs TRBV7-9 and TRBJ1-2; no clear D gene. The CDR3 is made up of 12 amino acids. The germline gives CDR1 SEHNR, CDR2 FQNEAQ (reference sequence). The CDR3 here is CSSITEAYGYTF. Here the CDR3 DNA reads TGTTCCAGCATCACTGAGGCCTATGGCTACACCTTC.

The chain uses TRBV5-1 and TRBJ2-1; TRBD2 might be the D (7 bases). CDR1 is SGHRS, CDR2 YFSETQ, per germline. V dropped 0 bases and J dropped 3 bases, with 10 bases sitting between them. The CDR3 consists of 15 residues. The CDR3 sequence: CASSLGGGGYNEQFF. The CDR3 DNA reads as TGCGCCAGCAGCTTGGGCGGGGGCGGCTACAATGAGCAGTTCTTC.

V is TRBV7-9 and J is TRBJ2-5; TRBD1 is a possible D gene (6 bases). The germline gives CDR1 SEHNR, CDR2 FQNEAQ (reference sequence). The germline V and J ends were trimmed by 5 bases and 0 bases, with 16 bases remaining between them. CDR3 size: 16 residues. The CDR3 protein is CASSVTGGGYQETQYF. CDR3 DNA sequence: TGTGCCAGCAGCGTGACAGGTGGTGGGTACCAAGAGACCCAGTACTTC.

The chain couples TRBV5-1 to TRBJ2-2; 15 bases align to TRBD2. Germline-derived CDR1 and CDR2 are SGHRS and YFSETQ. V lost 6 bases and J lost 9; bases outside the gene matches: 21. The length of the CDR3 is 20 residues. Written as DNA, the CDR3 is TGCGCCAGCACTGGACAGGGGGCGGGACTAGCGGGGGGTCCGAGGAGGGAGCTGTTTTTT. This gives the protein CASTGQGAGLAGGPRRELFF.

The rearrangement uses TRBV5-4 and TRBJ2-7, with D possibly matching TRBD1 (6 bases). Per the germline V gene, CDR1 is SGHNT and CDR2 is YYREEE (reference sequence). CDR3 length: 14 residues. V lost 0 bases and J 3 bases, leaving 10 bases between the germline ends. CDR3 DNA: TGTGCCAGCAGCTTGGACGGACAGATCTACGAGCAGTACTTC. Amino acids: CASSLDGQIYEQYF.

The rearrangement joins TRBV9 to TRBJ1-1, with D perhaps matching TRBD1 (5 bases). Germline CDR1 SGDLS, CDR2 YYNGEE. The CDR3 length is 16 residues. Trimming left V 3 bases short and J 4 bases short, with 19 bases between. The CDR3 region has the DNA TGTGCCAGCAGCGGATCGGGCGCCCGTAGGGGCACTGAAGCTTTCTTT. Its protein product is CASSGSGARRGTEAFF. Combining the CDR3 with reference TRBV9 and TRBJ1-1 gives the whole variable domain DSGVTQTPKHLITATGQRVTLRCSPRSGDLSVYWYQQSLDQGLQFLIQYYNGEERAKGNILERFSAQQFPDLHSELNLSSLELGDSALYFCASSGSGARRGTEAFFGQGTRLTVV.

The chain carries TRBV19 and TRBJ2-7; 7 bases line up with TRBD2. Germline V lookup: CDR1 LNHDA, CDR2 SQIVND (reference sequence). V trimming: 6 bases; J trimming: 5 bases; junction bases outside the gene matches: 7. This CDR3 region has 13 residues. The CDR3: CASSSTRGDEQYF. CDR3 DNA sequence: TGTGCCAGTAGCTCAACCCGGGGGGACGAGCAGTACTTC.

The V and J genes are TRBV2 and TRBJ2-7; 7 bases agree with TRBD1. V was pared by 5 bases and J by 3 bases, with 10 bases of the junction left unmatched. This CDR3 spans 15 amino acids. Germline-derived CDR1 and CDR2 are SNHLY and FYNNEI. The CDR3 sequence: CASSMDTGDIYEQYF. The CDR3, as DNA: TGTGCCAGCAGTATGGATACAGGGGACATCTACGAGCAGTACTTC.

The V gene is TRBV5-1, the J gene TRBJ1-1, with 9 bases lining up with TRBD1. The CDR3 is made up of 16 amino acids. Germline assignment: CDR1 SGHRS and CDR2 YFSETQ. V lost 2 bases to trimming and J lost 0 bases; unmatched junction nucleotides: 5. The CDR3 protein is CASSFTGGGMNTEAFF. CDR3 DNA: TGCGCCAGCAGCTTTACAGGGGGCGGCATGAACACTGAAGCTTTCTTT. Full variable domain (rest looked up from reference TRBV5-1 and TRBJ1-1): KAGVTQTPRYLIKTRGQQVTLSCSPISGHRSVSWYQQTPGQGLQFLFEYFSETQRNKGNFPGRFSGRQFSNSRSEMNVSTLELGDSALYLCASSFTGGGMNTEAFFGQGTRLTVV.

The chain links TRBV9 to TRBJ1-1, with 10 bases that match TRBD1. V lost 3 bases and J lost 8; bases outside the gene matches: 10. Germline values: CDR1 SGDLS, CDR2 YYNGEE. The CDR3 is 15 residues long. The CDR3 loop is CASSAMGQGIVEAFF. The CDR3 coding sequence is TGTGCCAGCAGCGCCATGGGACAGGGGATAGTGGAAGCTTTCTTT. The whole variable domain, remainder taken from reference TRBV9 and TRBJ1-1, is DSGVTQTPKHLITATGQRVTLRCSPRSGDLSVYWYQQSLDQGLQFLIQYYNGEERAKGNILERFSAQQFPDLHSELNLSSLELGDSALYFCASSAMGQGIVEAFFGQGTRLTVV.

This chain uses TRBV7-3 with TRBJ2-1, with 10 bases lining up with TRBD2. CDR3 size: 17 residues. V shed 4 bases, J shed 7 bases, and the junction held 13 bases outside the gene matches. The V gene's germline CDR1 is SGHTA and CDR2 FQGTGA. The CDR3 protein is CASSSRAGLAYTNEQFF. The CDR3 coding sequence is TGTGCCAGCAGCTCCAGGGCGGGACTAGCGTATACAAATGAGCAGTTCTTC.

The chain has TRBV28 and TRBJ1-2, with D uncertain. From germline, CDR1 is MDHEN and CDR2 SYDVKM. V was trimmed by 4 bases and J by 6 bases, leaving 6 bases between them. The CDR3 is 11 amino acids. CDR3: CASSSVHGYTF. The CDR3 bases are TGTGCCAGCAGTTCTGTCCATGGCTACACCTTC.

A word on this clone: The conserved closing phenylalanine or tryptophan is absent in this CDR3, likely reflecting a read error. The gene calls are TRBV30 and TRBJ1-2; D is possibly TRBD1 (6 bases). V lost 0 bases to trimming and J lost 4 bases, with 27 bases between them. There are 19 residues in the CDR3. Per the germline V gene, CDR1 is GTSNPN and CDR2 is SVGIG (reference sequence). CDR3 DNA sequence: TGTGCCTGGAGTGTACTCTTCCACAGGGCATCTCGATTGGGCTATGGCTACACCCTC. Its translation is CAWSVLFHRASRLGYGYTL.

On this clone: This sample also contains other DNA sequences that code for the same CDR3. The CDR3 sequence: CASSLRSGQGSYEQYF. In DNA form, the CDR3 reads TGTGCCAGCAGCTTAAGATCCGGACAGGGATCCTACGAGCAGTACTTC. The V and J genes are TRBV13 and TRBJ2-7; 8 nucleotides agree with TRBD1. The CDR3 is made up of 16 amino acids. Looked up from germline, CDR1 is PRHDT and CDR2 is FYEKMQ (reference sequence). V gave up 2 bases and J gave up 1 base; unmatched junction bases: 7.

This sequence joins TRBV7-6 and TRBJ2-3; TRBD2 matches 9 bases. Per germline, CDR1 SGHVS and CDR2 FNYEAQ. V lost 5 bases and J lost 2; bases outside the gene matches: 5. The CDR3 spans 15 residues. The CDR3 loop reads CASSLGTSTTDTQYF. The CDR3 DNA follows: TGTGCCAGCAGCCTAGGGACTAGCACCACAGATACGCAGTATTTT.

As concerns this clone: An end of the junction does not agree with germline; a read error may underlie this. The same CDR3 is also encoded by other DNA sequences in this sample. The rearrangement uses TRBV15 and TRBJ1-1, with TRBD1 identical over 7 bases. Germline V gene sequence: CDR1 LNHNV, CDR2 YYDKDF (reference sequence). This CDR3 comprises 14 residues. The CDR3 loop reads CATSNSRGETEAFF. CDR3 bases: TGTGCCACCAGCAACTCCAGGGGGGAAACTGAAGCCTTCTTT.

The CDR3 loop reads CASSETGTGGSEQYF. For the CDR3, the DNA is TGTGCCAGCAGCGAGACAGGGACGGGAGGGAGTGAGCAGTACTTC. The chain joins TRBV7-9 to TRBJ2-7; TRBD2 is a possible D gene (8 bases). Per germline, CDR1 SEHNR and CDR2 FQNEAQ (reference sequence). The CDR3 is made up of 15 amino acids. V shed 5 bases and J shed 7 bases, with 21 bases lying between them.

This clone occurred a few times. This chain connects TRBV30 to TRBJ1-2; 7 bases map to TRBD1. Trimming removed 3 bases from V and 2 bases from J; junction bases left unmatched: 6. Germline CDR1 GTSNPN, CDR2 SVGIG (reference sequence). The CDR3 contains 14 residues. CDR3 sequence reads: CAWSYRGLNYGYTF. The CDR3 DNA sequence: TGTGCCTGGAGCTACAGGGGACTCAACTATGGCTACACCTTC.

The chain employs TRBV7-8 and TRBJ1-5; 8 nucleotides line up with TRBD1. CDR1 is SGHVS and CDR2 is FQNEAQ in the germline V gene. After removal of 1 base from V and 7 bases from J, the junction contained 6 bases not matched to a gene. The CDR3 consists of 15 residues. The CDR3 is CASSLGQGMRQPQHF. DNA for the CDR3: TGTGCCAGCAGCTTAGGACAGGGGATGAGGCAGCCCCAGCATTTT.